Each of the 27 T cell receptor beta chains below was sequenced from the same sample in a study of blood T cell repertoires in COVID-19 (dated by TCRdb to 2020 to 2022). The method behind the library was the immunoSEQ multiplex PCR assay. TCRdb stores this immuneACCESS table with in-frame sequences only. Part of the clones is absent; in the studies checked, under half of the shortfall reflects unresolved V genes, and no reason is known for the rest. The table for this sample lists approximately 120,000 clones; more than 70% of them were counted only once. 5% to 6.5% of the sample rests with the top ten. The sequencing input was peripheral blood. These receptors were collected from a human donor in a cohort sampled during active COVID-19.

This sequence joins TRBV6-2 or TRBV6-3 and TRBJ1-2; 7 positions match TRBD1. The J segment lost 1 base and the V segment lost 6 bases, leaving 8 bases of the junction unmatched. The CDR3 covers 15 residues. Germline CDR1 MNHEY, CDR2 SVGEGT. In DNA, the CDR3 is TGTGCCAGCAGCTGGGGGACAGCGGATAACTATGGCTACACCTTC. Translation: CASSWGTADNYGYTF.

The chain recombines TRBV4-1 with TRBJ2-7; D is ambiguous. The V and J ends lost 1 base and 1 base respectively, with 8 bases between them. This CDR3 contains 14 residues. Germline V lookup: CDR1 MGHRA, CDR2 YSYEKL. Here the CDR3 reads CASSQGAGSYEQYF. CDR3 bases: TGCGCCAGCAGCCAAGGTGCAGGATCCTACGAGCAGTACTTC.

This clone has at least ten counts. V usage is TRBV5-1 and J usage is TRBJ2-2, with 11 bases aligning to TRBD2. The germline V gene encodes CDR1 SGHRS and CDR2 YFSETQ. This CDR3 is 15 amino acids long. V lost 7 bases to trimming and J lost 6 bases; unmatched junction nucleotides: 8. The CDR3 is CASFSGRASSGELFF. DNA of the CDR3: TGCGCCAGCTTTAGCGGGAGGGCGTCGTCCGGGGAGCTGTTTTTT.

The chain is built from TRBV13 and TRBJ2-1; D not certain. The CDR3 is made up of 13 amino acids. Trimming removed 1 base from V and 3 bases from J, with 4 bases in between. Germline-derived CDR1 and CDR2 are PRHDT and FYEKMQ (reference sequence). CDR3 residues: CASSLDSYNEQFF. The CDR3 coding sequence is TGTGCCAGCAGCTTAGACAGCTACAATGAGCAGTTCTTC. The full variable domain, its missing parts supplied by reference TRBV13 and TRBJ2-1, is AAGVIQSPRHLIKEKRETATLKCYPIPRHDTVYWYQQGPGQDPQFLISFYEKMQSDKGSIPDRFSAQQFSDYHSELNMSSLELGDSALYFCASSLDSYNEQFFGPGTRLTVL.

This chain connects TRBV3-1 (or the pseudogene TRBV3-2) to TRBJ2-1; 10 nucleotides agree with TRBD2. V trimming: 4 bases; J trimming: 8 bases; junction bases outside the gene matches: 8. CDR1 is LGHDT, CDR2 YNNKEL, per germline (reference sequence). CDR3 size: 15 residues. The CDR3 DNA follows: TGTGCCAGCAGCCCCAGCGGGAGGGCCCAGGATGAGCAGTTCTTC. Its protein product is CASSPSGRAQDEQFF.

The chain has TRBV30 and TRBJ2-7, with 7 bases that match TRBD2. The CDR3 is 14 residues long. Germline values: CDR1 GTSNPN, CDR2 SVGIG (reference sequence). Trimming removed 3 bases from V and 1 base from J; junction bases left unmatched: 6. The CDR3 DNA reads as TGTGCCTGGAGAGTGGGGGGGAGTTCCTACGAGCAGTACTTC. It specifies CAWRVGGSSYEQYF.

This chain uses TRBV3-1 (or the pseudogene TRBV3-2) with TRBJ2-7, with D possibly matching TRBD1 (6 bases). This CDR3 region has 16 residues. V was cut by 2 bases and J by 6 bases, with 20 bases left in between. Germline V CDR1 and CDR2: LGHDT, YNNKEL (reference sequence). The CDR3 bases are TGTGCCAGCAGCCAATTACCATCGACAGGATCAACCGAGCAGTACTTC. Residues: CASSQLPSTGSTEQYF.

The rearrangement links TRBV28 to TRBJ2-5; TRBD2 agrees at 8 bases. CDR3 length: 14 amino acids. CDR1 and CDR2 from the germline V gene are MDHEN and SYDVKM. The V segment lost 6 bases and the J segment 2 bases; nucleotides outside the gene matches: 5. The CDR3 region is CASRTSERQETQYF. The CDR3 DNA reads TGTGCCAGCAGGACTAGCGAGAGACAAGAGACCCAGTACTTC.

The rearrangement joins TRBV20-1 to TRBJ2-3; possible D gene TRBD1, 5 bases. V gave up 3 bases and J gave up 2 bases, with 12 bases separating them. This CDR3 region has 14 residues. CDR1 DFQATT and CDR2 SNEGSKA come from the germline V gene (reference sequence). CDR3 DNA: TGCAGTGCTAGTAGACAGATAGCCACAGATACGCAGTATTTT. It yields the protein CSASRQIATDTQYF.

In DNA, the CDR3 is TGTGCCAGCAGCCAAGTGGGTAGCGGGAGTGCAGATACGCAGTATTTT. Protein sequence: CASSQVGSGSADTQYF. The V call is TRBV3-1 (or the pseudogene TRBV3-2), the J call TRBJ2-3; 9 nucleotides align to TRBD2. V shed 1 base, J shed 4 bases, and the junction held 6 bases outside the gene matches. The CDR3 is 16 residues long. Germline V gives CDR1 LGHDT, CDR2 YNNKEL (reference sequence).

The chain couples TRBV28 to TRBJ1-4; 9 positions match TRBD1. The length of the CDR3 is 15 residues. Germline V gene data show CDR1 as MDHEN and CDR2 as SYDVKM. Trimming removed 5 bases from V and 8 bases from J; junction bases left unmatched: 9. CDR3 in amino acids: CASSTGDREREKLFF. In DNA form, the CDR3 reads TGTGCCAGCAGTACAGGGGACAGGGAGCGGGAAAAACTGTTTTTT.

The J gene is TRBJ2-5, the V gene TRBV12-1; the table's D gene call, TRBD1, was not cross checked with the DNA. TRBV12-1 is labeled a pseudogene. The CDR3 is 18 residues long. CDR3 residues: CASSFGAGDRGFRETQYF. The CDR3 DNA is TGTGCCAGCAGCTTTGGGGCGGGGGACAGGGGGTTTCGGGAGACCCAGTACTTC.

The rearrangement joins TRBV28 to TRBJ1-4; 7 bases are shared with TRBD1. Germline V gives CDR1 MDHEN, CDR2 SYDVKM. V shed 6 bases and J 11 bases; nucleotides not matched to a gene: 9. The CDR3 contains 13 residues. The CDR3 region has the DNA TGTGCCAGCAGCAGGGGGACAGTGGGGAAACTGTTTTTT. Protein product: CASSRGTVGKLFF. Combining the CDR3 with reference TRBV28 and TRBJ1-4 gives the whole variable domain DVKVTQSSRYLVKRTGEKVFLECVQDMDHENMFWYRQDPGLGLRLIYFSYDVKMKEKGDIPEGYSVSREKKERFSLILESASTNQTSMYLCASSRGTVGKLFFGSGTQLSVL.

The chain recombines TRBV18 with TRBJ1-1, with D uncertain. Germline CDR1 reads KGHSH; CDR2 reads LQKENI. V was clipped by 3 bases and J by 1 base, with 12 bases between them. The CDR3 extends over 15 amino acids. CDR3 protein: CASSPTGQANTEAFF. For the CDR3, the DNA is TGTGCCAGCTCACCGACCGGCCAGGCGAACACTGAAGCTTTCTTT. The full variable domain, with the rest looked up from reference TRBV18 and TRBJ1-1, is NAGVMQNPRHLVRRRGQEARLRCSPMKGHSHVYWYRQLPEEGLKFMVYLQKENIIDESGMPKERFSAEFPKEGPSILRIQQVVRGDSAAYFCASSPTGQANTEAFFGQGTRLTVV.

The V gene is TRBV30, the J gene TRBJ2-1; TRBD2 agrees at 13 bases. Trimming removed 3 bases from V and 3 bases from J; junction bases left unmatched: 11. This CDR3 has 18 amino acids. Germline V gene lookup returns CDR1 GTSNPN and CDR2 SVGIG (reference sequence). CDR3 protein: CAWRGLAGDRAGYNEQFF. The CDR3 DNA sequence: TGTGCCTGGAGAGGACTAGCGGGAGATCGGGCGGGCTACAATGAGCAGTTCTTC.

This sequence joins TRBV4-3 and TRBJ2-7; 11 bases line up with TRBD1. Germline V gene sequence: CDR1 LGHNA, CDR2 YSLEER. The CDR3 length is 15 residues. With V trimmed by 0 bases and J by 4 bases, 2 bases remained unmatched. The CDR3 loop is CASSQDGDRGYEQYF. In nucleotides, the CDR3 is TGCGCCAGCAGCCAAGATGGGGACAGGGGGTACGAGCAGTACTTC.

The genes are TRBV27 and TRBJ1-5; perhaps TRBD1 as D (6 bases). This CDR3 has 13 residues. V dropped 4 bases and J dropped 7 bases, with 11 bases sitting between them. CDR1 and CDR2 from the germline V gene are MNHEY and SMNVEV (reference sequence). CDR3 protein: CASSSQGRQPQHF. The CDR3 DNA follows: TGTGCCAGCAGTTCACAGGGTCGACAGCCCCAGCATTTT.

The chain couples TRBV5-8 to TRBJ1-1, with 10 bases fitting TRBD1. CDR3 length: 14 residues. V shed 3 bases, J shed 6 bases, and the junction held 5 bases outside the gene matches. CDR1 and CDR2 from the germline V gene are SGHTS and YDEGEE. The chain's CDR3 is CASSSRDRGPEAFF. The CDR3 DNA is TGTGCCAGCAGCTCCCGGGACAGGGGACCTGAAGCTTTCTTT.

This chain connects TRBV28 to TRBJ2-3; TRBD1 agrees at 9 bases. Losses at the gene ends were 6 bases for V and 2 bases for J; bases not matched to a gene: 9. The CDR3 sequence is 16 residues long. From germline, CDR1 is MDHEN and CDR2 SYDVKM. CDR3 DNA: TGTGCCAGCAGACGGAACAGGGGGCTTGTCACAGATACGCAGTATTTT. Translated, it gives CASRRNRGLVTDTQYF.

The chain joins TRBV27 to TRBJ2-7; D may be TRBD2 (6 bases). Trimming removed 0 bases from V and 7 bases from J, with 13 bases in between. This CDR3 comprises 14 residues. Per the germline V gene, CDR1 is MNHEY and CDR2 is SMNVEV (reference sequence). The CDR3 loop is CASSLSGTRGEQYF. CDR3 sequence (DNA): TGTGCCAGCAGTTTATCTGGTACACGGGGGGAGCAGTACTTC.

The chain employs TRBV5-4 and TRBJ2-5; 9 bases fit TRBD2. The CDR3 length is 16 residues. From germline, CDR1 is SGHNT and CDR2 YYREEE (reference sequence). The trim removed 4 bases at V and 1 base at J, leaving 8 bases unmatched. CDR3 region: CASSLISGGPQETQYF. The CDR3 nucleotides are TGTGCCAGCAGCCTAATTAGCGGGGGCCCCCAAGAGACCCAGTACTTC.

V gene TRBV30 combines with J gene TRBJ1-1; D is possibly TRBD1 (6 bases). CDR3 length equals 13 residues. The germline V gene has CDR1 GTSNPN and CDR2 SVGIG (reference sequence). Trimming cost V 6 bases and J 3 bases, with 14 bases left between them. CDR3 coding DNA: TGTGCCTGCCGTACAGGGTACGACACTGAAGCTTTCTTT. Its protein product is CACRTGYDTEAFF. The variable domain in full, with the rest retrieved from reference TRBV30 and TRBJ1-1, is SQTIHQWPATLVQPVGSPLSLECTVEGTSNPNLYWYRQAAGRGLQLLFYSVGIGQISSEVPQNLSASRPQDRQFILSSKKLLLSDSGFYLCACRTGYDTEAFFGQGTRLTVV.

This clone was seen a handful of times. The rearrangement joins TRBV7-8 to TRBJ2-1; the match to TRBD2 covers 8 bases. The CDR3 runs 15 residues. V lost 1 base to trimming and J lost 7 bases; unmatched junction nucleotides: 6. In germline, CDR1 is SGHVS, CDR2 FQNEAQ. The CDR3 region is CASSLGSGKGNEQFF. The CDR3 DNA is TGTGCCAGCAGCTTAGGTAGCGGGAAAGGAAATGAGCAGTTCTTC.

J is TRBJ1-1 and V is TRBV19, with 9 bases aligning to TRBD1. There are 18 residues in the CDR3. V gave up 7 bases and J gave up 0 bases; unmatched junction bases: 15. CDR1 is LNHDA and CDR2 is SQIVND in the germline V gene (reference sequence). In DNA form, the CDR3 reads TGTGCCAGTACCAGACCCGGGACAGGGAATACCCTGAACACTGAAGCTTTCTTT. This encodes CASTRPGTGNTLNTEAFF.

The CDR3 sequence is CASSLVSRVRYGYTF. CDR3 DNA: TGTGCCAGCAGCTTGGTGTCGCGGGTCAGGTATGGCTACACCTTC. The V gene is TRBV5-6, the J gene TRBJ1-2; D gene uncertain. Deletions cut 0 bases from V and 5 bases from J, with 14 bases between. Germline CDR1 SGHDT, CDR2 YYEEEE. CDR3 length: 15 amino acids.

The rearrangement links TRBV18 to TRBJ1-3; unclear D gene. The CDR3 consists of 14 residues. V was clipped by 6 bases and J by 0 bases, with 9 bases between them. Germline loops: CDR1 KGHSH, CDR2 LQKENI. CDR3 amino acids: CASSPESSGNTIYF. CDR3 DNA: TGTGCCAGCTCCCCGGAGAGCTCTGGAAACACCATATATTTT.

The sample holds a few counts of this clone. This chain joins TRBV6-5 and TRBJ2-2; 11 bases are shared with TRBD2. This CDR3 comprises 15 residues. Germline V gene data show CDR1 as MNHEY and CDR2 as SVGAGI. Trimming took 2 bases from V and 7 from J; bases not matched to a gene: 3. As DNA, the CDR3 is TGTGCCAGCAGTTACACTAGCGGGAGAGTCGGGGAGCTGTTTTTT. It yields the protein CASSYTSGRVGELFF.